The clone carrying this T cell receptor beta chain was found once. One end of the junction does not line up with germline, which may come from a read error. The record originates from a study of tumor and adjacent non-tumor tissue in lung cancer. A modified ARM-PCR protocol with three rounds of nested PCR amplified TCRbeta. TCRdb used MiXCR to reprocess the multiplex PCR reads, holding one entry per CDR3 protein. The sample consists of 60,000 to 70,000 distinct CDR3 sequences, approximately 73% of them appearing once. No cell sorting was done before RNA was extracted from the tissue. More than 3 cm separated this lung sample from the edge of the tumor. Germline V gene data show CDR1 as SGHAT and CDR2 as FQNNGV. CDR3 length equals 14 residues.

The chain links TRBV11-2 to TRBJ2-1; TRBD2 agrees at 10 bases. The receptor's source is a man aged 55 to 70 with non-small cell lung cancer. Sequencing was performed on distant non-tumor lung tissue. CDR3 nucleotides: TGTGCCAATCAGCTAGCGGGAGTGTACAATGAGCAGTTTTTC. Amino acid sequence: CANQLAGVYNEQFF. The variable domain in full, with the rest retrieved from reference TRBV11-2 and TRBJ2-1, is EAGVAQSPRYKIIEKRQSVAFWCNPISGHATLYWYQQILGQGPKLLIQFQNNGVVDDSQLPKDRFSAERLKGVDSTLKIQPAKLEDSAVYLCANQLAGVYNEQFFGPGTRLTVL.